This TCR beta chain stems from a study of T cells after yellow fever vaccination. Whole-study context: SMART-Seq v4 Ultra Low Input prepared the low-cell-number fractions.

Synthesis of TCR cDNA relied on 5'RACE template switching, which attached a universal primer site and UMIs. TCRdb analysed the 5' RACE reads with MiXCR anew, one entry per CDR3 protein. This table holds about 360,000 distinct CDR3 sequences, 6.2% found once. General study results and limits: Abundant bulk-population clonotypes could contaminate the FACS-sorted repertoires. Once the booster was given, most primary-vaccination clones reappeared, at 95% to 97% for CD4 and 85% to 90% for CD8.

There are a few counts of this clonotype. Its matching antigen is unknown. The TCR sequence derives from a man aged 25-45 years who received the YFV17D yellow fever vaccine. The source was PBMCs, collected 5 days after the yellow fever booster vaccination.

This chain's CDR3 is CATSKTGPLNTEAFF. The CDR3 DNA reads TGTGCCACCAGCAAGACAGGCCCCCTGAACACTGAAGCTTTCTTT. This chain uses TRBV15 with TRBJ1-1, with a weak D call TRBD1 (6 bases). CDR3 length equals 15 residues. CDR1 is LNHNV, CDR2 YYDKDF, per germline (reference sequence). V was cut by 4 bases and J by 0 bases, with 12 bases left in between.